This T cell receptor (beta chain) came from a study of cytomegalovirus exposure and HLA in healthy donors. Findings and limits, study-wide: A later analysis linked around 15,000 TCR beta sequences to HLA alleles at 0.05 false discovery rate. Within the data, a cluster of highly shared sequence variants was likely a sequencing artifact.

The PCR employed 60 Vbeta primers together with 13 Jbeta primers. Profiled with immunoSEQ multiplex PCR; TCRdb holds only in-frame clones, not every one. The sample records some 150,000 clones, about 85% being singletons. As regards this clone: Its antigen is unknown.

The CDR3 is 13 residues long. CDR1 and CDR2 (germline): MNHEY, SVGAGI. With 5 bases clipped from V and 6 bases from J, the junction kept 3 bases outside the gene matches. Sequencing used PBMCs. This TCR derives from a woman aged 18-35 years in good health and CMV-seronegative. V gene TRBV6-5 combines with J gene TRBJ1-5, with 8 bases that match TRBD1. The CDR3 is CASSGTGGQPQHF. CDR3 sequence (DNA): TGTGCCAGCAGTGGGACAGGAGGTCAGCCCCAGCATTTT.